This T cell receptor beta chain was found in a study of T cells after yellow fever vaccination. Study-wide findings and caveats: Peaking on day 5 versus 15, the secondary response was faster but weaker. It was a small share of clonotypes that appeared in both CD4 and CD8 compartments.

V lost 6 bases, J lost 3 bases, and 24 bases lay in between. CDR1 is SGHAT and CDR2 is FQDESV in the germline V gene (reference sequence). This CDR3 has 18 residues. Concerning this clonotype: Its matching antigen is unknown.

For TCR, cDNA came from 5'RACE template switching, which added a universal primer site and UMIs. TCRdb passed the 5' RACE reads through MiXCR, listing each CDR3 protein once. The sample records approximately 350,000 distinct CDR3 sequences, around a tenth being singletons. This TCR came from a man aged 18 to 35 who received the YFV17D yellow fever vaccine. The sequenced sample was PBMCs, obtained on the day of the first yellow fever vaccination. This sequence joins TRBV11-1 and TRBJ2-1; perhaps TRBD1 as D (6 bases). CDR3 nucleotide sequence: TGTGCCAGCAGTTCGAATGACAGGCGCAATAAGTTCTACAATGAGCAGTTCTTC. The encoded protein is CASSSNDRRNKFYNEQFF.